This is a list of T cell receptor beta chains from one sample in a study of T cells after yellow fever vaccination. TCRdb re-called the 5' RACE reads through MiXCR, storing one row per CDR3 protein. The data contain roughly 120,000 distinct CDR3 sequences, more than 5.5% of them singletons. The sequencing here drew on CD4+ T cells sorted from PBMCs, taken about 41 days after the first yellow fever vaccination. Receptors were obtained from a man between 18 and 35 years old who received the YFV17D yellow fever vaccine. CDR3s include the opening cysteine and the closing phenylalanine or tryptophan. Each record gives: J gene, clone size, V gene, D gene, CDR3 DNA, CDR3 protein. The D gene is left open where the match is weak. Size values are once, few and many counts, or a class for expanded clones, and some rows have none.

J: TRBJ1-2; size: many; V: TRBV7-2; D: TRBD1; DNA: TGTGCCAGCAGCGTGACAGGGGGCTACGGCTACACCTTC; CDR3: CASSVTGGYGYTF
J: TRBJ2-3; size: many; V: TRBV7-2; D: -; DNA: TGTGCCAGCACTTTAGGAGGGGGCGCTCCTTCCACAGATACGCAGTATTTT; CDR3: CASTLGGGAPSTDTQYF
J: TRBJ2-1; size: many; V: TRBV12-3/TRBV12-4; D: -; DNA: TGTGCCAGCAGTGAGGGCGAGATGGGTGAGCAGTTCTTC; CDR3: CASSEGEMGEQFF
J: TRBJ2-1; size: many; V: TRBV7-2; D: TRBD1; DNA: TGTGCCAGCAGGGGACAGGGCCTTAATGAGCAGTTCTTC; CDR3: CASRGQGLNEQFF
J: TRBJ2-1; size: many; V: TRBV6-5; D: TRBD2; DNA: TGTGCCAGCAGTTACCAATCGGAGCGGGGGGGCCGAGGGCAGTTCTTC; CDR3: CASSYQSERGGRGQFF
J: TRBJ1-2; size: many; V: TRBV7-9; D: -; DNA: TGTGCCAGCACAAAGGCCCCCGGGTTCAATGGCTACACCTTC; CDR3: CASTKAPGFNGYTF
J: TRBJ2-1; size: many; V: TRBV9; D: TRBD1; DNA: TGTGCCAGCAGTAAAGGACAGGAGGCCTACAATGAGCAGTTCTTC; CDR3: CASSKGQEAYNEQFF
J: TRBJ2-3; size: many; V: TRBV5-1; D: -; DNA: TGCGCCAGCAGTTTCGTGGGGGGGCGGCAAGATACGCAGTATTTT; CDR3: CASSFVGGRQDTQYF
J: TRBJ2-3; size: few; V: TRBV18; D: -; DNA: TGTGCCAGCTCACCTCGCGACAGTGGCACAGATACGCAGTATTTT; CDR3: CASSPRDSGTDTQYF
J: TRBJ1-2; size: many; V: TRBV3-1; D: -; DNA: TGTGCCAGCAGCCACACAGGGATCGGGGGAAGTGGCTACACCTTC; CDR3: CASSHTGIGGSGYTF
J: TRBJ1-2; size: many; V: TRBV5-1; D: -; DNA: TGCGCCAGCAGCCGTCTTGGGGCCCCCTATGGCTACACCTTC; CDR3: CASSRLGAPYGYTF
J: TRBJ1-2; size: many; V: TRBV7-2; D: TRBD1; DNA: TGTGCCAGCAGCCCCGGACAGGGAGCCTATGGCTACACCTTC; CDR3: CASSPGQGAYGYTF
J: TRBJ1-2; size: many; V: TRBV6-1; D: -; DNA: TGTGCCAGCACCAAGGTGGGGGGAGGCTACACCTTC; CDR3: CASTKVGGGYTF
J: TRBJ1-2; size: -; V: TRBV2; D: -; DNA: TGTGCCAGCACCAGAAGAGGGGCAGTCTATGGCTACACCTTC; CDR3: CASTRRGAVYGYTF
J: TRBJ2-5; size: many; V: TRBV7-2; D: -; DNA: TGTGCCAGCAGCTACCGGTACGACCAAGAGACCCAGTACTTC; CDR3: CASSYRYDQETQYF
J: TRBJ2-2; size: -; V: TRBV12-3/TRBV12-4; D: -; DNA: TGTGCCAACAGACAATATAGGAACACCGGGGAGCTGTTTTTT; CDR3: CANRQYRNTGELFF
J: TRBJ1-2; size: many; V: TRBV3-1; D: -; DNA: TGTGCCAGCAGCCCCCTGGGTGGGATTCCCAAGGGTGGCTACACCTTC; CDR3: CASSPLGGIPKGGYTF
J: TRBJ2-1; size: many; V: TRBV4-1; D: -; DNA: TGCGCCAGCAGCCATTTCGTTCAGGGGTTGGTTGAGCAGTTCTTC; CDR3: CASSHFVQGLVEQFF